This T cell receptor (beta chain) appears in the sequencing data of a study of CD8+ T cells in alopecia areata. RNA extraction and reverse transcription yielded cDNA as sequencing template. Method: immunoSEQ multiplex PCR; TCRdb's copy keeps in-frame clones and lacks some. The data show 130,000 to 150,000 clones, 47% seen once. The sorting of PBMCs gave CD4+ and CD8+ T cells. The CDR3 consists of 16 residues. The trim removed 1 base at V and 6 bases at J, leaving 11 bases unmatched. Germline V gene sequence: CDR1 SGHRS, CDR2 YFSETQ. Sequencing was carried out using CD4+ T cells sorted from blood. The chain has TRBV5-1 and TRBJ2-7; TRBD1 matches at 9 bases. This receptor was identified in a human donor with alopecia areata. The chain's CDR3 is CASSLSSRDRVREQYF. In nucleotides, the CDR3 is TGCGCCAGCAGCTTGTCGTCGCGGGACAGGGTTCGCGAGCAGTACTTC. Full variable domain (rest looked up from reference TRBV5-1 and TRBJ2-7): KAGVTQTPRYLIKTRGQQVTLSCSPISGHRSVSWYQQTPGQGLQFLFEYFSETQRNKGNFPGRFSGRQFSNSRSEMNVSTLELGDSALYLCASSLSSRDRVREQYFGPGTRLTVT.